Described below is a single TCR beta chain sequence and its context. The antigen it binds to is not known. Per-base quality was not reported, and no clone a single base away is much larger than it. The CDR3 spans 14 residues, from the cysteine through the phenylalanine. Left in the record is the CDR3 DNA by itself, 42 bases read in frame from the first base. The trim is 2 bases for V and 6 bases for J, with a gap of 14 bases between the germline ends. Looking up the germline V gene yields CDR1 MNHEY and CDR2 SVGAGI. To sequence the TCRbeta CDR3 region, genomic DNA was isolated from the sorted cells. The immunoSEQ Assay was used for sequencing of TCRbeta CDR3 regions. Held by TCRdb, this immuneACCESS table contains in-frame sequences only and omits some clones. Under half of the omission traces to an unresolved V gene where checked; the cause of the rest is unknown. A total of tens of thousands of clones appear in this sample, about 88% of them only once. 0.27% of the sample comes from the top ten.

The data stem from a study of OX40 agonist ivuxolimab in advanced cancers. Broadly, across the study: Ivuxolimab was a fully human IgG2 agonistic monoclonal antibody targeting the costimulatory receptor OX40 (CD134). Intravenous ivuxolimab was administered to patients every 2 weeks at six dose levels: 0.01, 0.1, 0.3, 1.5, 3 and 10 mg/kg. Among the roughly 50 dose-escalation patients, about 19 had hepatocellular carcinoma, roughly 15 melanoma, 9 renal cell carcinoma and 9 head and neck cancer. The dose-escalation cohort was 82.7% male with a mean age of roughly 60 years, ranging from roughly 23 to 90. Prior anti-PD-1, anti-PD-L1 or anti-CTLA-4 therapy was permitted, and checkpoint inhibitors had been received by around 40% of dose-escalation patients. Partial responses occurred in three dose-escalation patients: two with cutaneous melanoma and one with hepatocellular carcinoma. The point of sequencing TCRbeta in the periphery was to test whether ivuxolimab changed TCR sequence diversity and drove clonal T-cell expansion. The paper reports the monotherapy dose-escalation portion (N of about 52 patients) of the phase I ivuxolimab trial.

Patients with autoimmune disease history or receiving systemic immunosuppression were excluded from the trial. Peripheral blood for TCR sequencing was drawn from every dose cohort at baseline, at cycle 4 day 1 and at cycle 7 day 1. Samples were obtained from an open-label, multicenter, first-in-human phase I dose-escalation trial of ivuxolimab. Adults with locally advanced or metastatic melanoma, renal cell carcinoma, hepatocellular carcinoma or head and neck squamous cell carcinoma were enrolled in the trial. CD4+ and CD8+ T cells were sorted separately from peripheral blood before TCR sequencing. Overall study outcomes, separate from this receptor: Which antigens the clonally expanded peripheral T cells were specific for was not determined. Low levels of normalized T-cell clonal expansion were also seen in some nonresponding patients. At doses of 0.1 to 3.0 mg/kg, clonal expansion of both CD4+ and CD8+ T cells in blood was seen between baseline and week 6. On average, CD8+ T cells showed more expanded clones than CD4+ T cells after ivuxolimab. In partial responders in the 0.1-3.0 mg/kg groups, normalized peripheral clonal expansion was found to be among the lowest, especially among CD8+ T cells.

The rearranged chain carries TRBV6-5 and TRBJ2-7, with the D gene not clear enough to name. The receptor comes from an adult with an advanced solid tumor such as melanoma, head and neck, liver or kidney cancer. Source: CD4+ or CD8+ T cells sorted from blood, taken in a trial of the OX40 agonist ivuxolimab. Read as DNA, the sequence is TGTGCCAGCAGTTACGGGGTAGGGTCTGTCGAGCAGTACTTC. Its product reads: CASSYGVGSVEQYF.